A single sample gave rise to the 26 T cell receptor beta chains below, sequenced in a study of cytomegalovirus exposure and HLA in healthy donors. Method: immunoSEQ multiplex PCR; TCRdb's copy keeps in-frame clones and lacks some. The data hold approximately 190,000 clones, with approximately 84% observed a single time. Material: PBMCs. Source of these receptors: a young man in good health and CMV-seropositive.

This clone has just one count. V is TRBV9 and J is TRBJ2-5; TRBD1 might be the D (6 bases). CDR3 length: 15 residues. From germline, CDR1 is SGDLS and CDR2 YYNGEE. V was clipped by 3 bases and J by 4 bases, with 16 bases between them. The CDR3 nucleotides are TGTGCCAGCAGCGACACGACAGGATTGGGAGAGACCCAGTACTTC. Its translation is CASSDTTGLGETQYF.

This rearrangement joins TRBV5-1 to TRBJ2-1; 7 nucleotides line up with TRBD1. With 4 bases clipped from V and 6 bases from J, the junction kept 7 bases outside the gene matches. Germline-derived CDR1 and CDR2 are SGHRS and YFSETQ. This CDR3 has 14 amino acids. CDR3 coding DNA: TGCGCCAGCAGCCCGGACAGGTTGAGCAATGAGCAGTTCTTC. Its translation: CASSPDRLSNEQFF.

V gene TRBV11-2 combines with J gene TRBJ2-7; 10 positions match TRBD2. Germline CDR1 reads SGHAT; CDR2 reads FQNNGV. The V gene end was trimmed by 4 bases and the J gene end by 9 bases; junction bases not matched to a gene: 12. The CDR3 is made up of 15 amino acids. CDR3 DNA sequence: TGTGCCAGCAGCTCGAGACTAGCGGGCTCCTTCGTGCAGTACTTC. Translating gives CASSSRLAGSFVQYF. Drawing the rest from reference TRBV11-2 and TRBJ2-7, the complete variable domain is EAGVAQSPRYKIIEKRQSVAFWCNPISGHATLYWYQQILGQGPKLLIQFQNNGVVDDSQLPKDRFSAERLKGVDSTLKIQPAKLEDSAVYLCASSSRLAGSFVQYFGPGTRLTVT.

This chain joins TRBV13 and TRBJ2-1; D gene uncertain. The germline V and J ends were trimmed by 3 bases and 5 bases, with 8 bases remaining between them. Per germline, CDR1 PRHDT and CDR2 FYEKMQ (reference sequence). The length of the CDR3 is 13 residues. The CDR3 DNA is TGTGCCAGCAGCTTGTACAGTAACAATGAGCAGTTCTTC. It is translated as CASSLYSNNEQFF.

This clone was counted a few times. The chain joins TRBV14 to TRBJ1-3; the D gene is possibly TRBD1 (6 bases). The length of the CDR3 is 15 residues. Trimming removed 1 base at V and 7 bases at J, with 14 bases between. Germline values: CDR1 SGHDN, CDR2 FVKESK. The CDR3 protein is CASSQVTGTGNTIYF. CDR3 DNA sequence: TGTGCCAGCAGCCAAGTTACAGGGACCGGGAACACCATATATTTT. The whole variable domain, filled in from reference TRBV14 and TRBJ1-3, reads EAGVTQFPSHSVIEKGQTVTLRCDPISGHDNLYWYRRVMGKEIKFLLHFVKESKQDESGMPNNRFLAERTGGTYSTLKVQPAELEDSGVYFCASSQVTGTGNTIYFGEGSWLTVV.

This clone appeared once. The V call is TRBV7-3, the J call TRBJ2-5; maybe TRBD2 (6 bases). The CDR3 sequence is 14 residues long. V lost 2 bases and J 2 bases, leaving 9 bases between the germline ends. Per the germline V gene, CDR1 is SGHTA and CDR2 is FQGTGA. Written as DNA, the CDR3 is TGTGCCAGCAGCTTACAGAGCGGGCAAGAGACCCAGTACTTC. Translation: CASSLQSGQETQYF. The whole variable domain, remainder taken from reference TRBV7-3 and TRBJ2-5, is GAGVSQTPSNKVTEKGKYVELRCDPISGHTALYWYRQSLGQGPEFLIYFQGTGAADDSGLPNDRFFAVRPEGSVSTLKIQRTERGDSAVYLCASSLQSGQETQYFGPGTRLLVL.

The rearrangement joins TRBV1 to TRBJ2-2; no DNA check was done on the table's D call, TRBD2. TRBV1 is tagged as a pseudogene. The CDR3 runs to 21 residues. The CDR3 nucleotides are TGCACCAGCAGCCCGCTACCACGGCGGGAACTCATAATATGGAACACCGGGGAGCTGTTTTTT. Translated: CTSSPLPRRELIIWNTGELFF.

DNA for the CDR3: TGTGCCAGCAGCAGCAACAGGGCCGGGGAGCTGTTTTTT. This codes for CASSSNRAGELFF. The J gene is TRBJ2-2, the V gene TRBV7-2; the D gene is possibly TRBD1 (6 bases). The CDR3 loop spans 13 amino acids. Germline loops: CDR1 SGHTA, CDR2 FQGNSA. V dropped 5 bases and J dropped 6 bases, with 10 bases sitting between them.

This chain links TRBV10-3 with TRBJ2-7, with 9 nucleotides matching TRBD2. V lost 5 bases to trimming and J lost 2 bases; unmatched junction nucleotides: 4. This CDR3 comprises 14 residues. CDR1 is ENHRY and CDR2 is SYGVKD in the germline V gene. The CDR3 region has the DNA TGTGCCATCAGTTGGGCTAGCGGGGCCTACGAGCAGTACTTC. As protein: CAISWASGAYEQYF.

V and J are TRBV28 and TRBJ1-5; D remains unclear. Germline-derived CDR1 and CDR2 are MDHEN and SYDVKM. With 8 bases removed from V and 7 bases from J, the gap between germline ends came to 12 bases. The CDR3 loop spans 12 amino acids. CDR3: CASRDSPQPQHF. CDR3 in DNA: TGTGCCAGCCGTGACTCTCCCCAGCCCCAGCATTTT.

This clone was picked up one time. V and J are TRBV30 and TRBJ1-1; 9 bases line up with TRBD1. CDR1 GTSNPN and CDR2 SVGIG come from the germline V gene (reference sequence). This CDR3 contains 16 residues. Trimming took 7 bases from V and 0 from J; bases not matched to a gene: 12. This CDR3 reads CALTLGDRAMNTEAFF. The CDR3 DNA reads TGTGCCTTGACCTTAGGGGACAGGGCCATGAACACTGAAGCTTTCTTT.

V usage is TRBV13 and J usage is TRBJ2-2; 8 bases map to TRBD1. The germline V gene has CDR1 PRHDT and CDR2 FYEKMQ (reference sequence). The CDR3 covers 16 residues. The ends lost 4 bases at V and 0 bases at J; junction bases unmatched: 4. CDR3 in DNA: TGTGCCAGCAGCTCCGGACAGGGCTCGAACACCGGGGAGCTGTTTTTT. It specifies CASSSGQGSNTGELFF.

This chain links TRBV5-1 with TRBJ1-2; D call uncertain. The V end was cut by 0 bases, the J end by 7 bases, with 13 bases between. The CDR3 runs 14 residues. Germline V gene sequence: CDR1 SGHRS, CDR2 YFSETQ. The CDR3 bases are TGCGCCAGCAGCTTGGCCGGGGAGGGCAGTGGCTACACCTTC. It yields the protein CASSLAGEGSGYTF.

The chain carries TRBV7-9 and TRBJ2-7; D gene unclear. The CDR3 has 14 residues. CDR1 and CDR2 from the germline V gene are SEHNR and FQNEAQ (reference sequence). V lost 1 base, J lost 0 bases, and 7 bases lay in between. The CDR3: CASSLGRSSYEQYF. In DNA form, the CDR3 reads TGTGCCAGCAGCTTAGGACGGAGCTCCTACGAGCAGTACTTC.

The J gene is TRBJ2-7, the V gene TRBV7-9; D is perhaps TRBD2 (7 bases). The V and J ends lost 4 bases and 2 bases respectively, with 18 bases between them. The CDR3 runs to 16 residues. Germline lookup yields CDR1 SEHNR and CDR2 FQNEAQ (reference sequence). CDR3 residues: CASSYGGTSTAYEQYF. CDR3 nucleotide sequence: TGTGCCAGCAGCTACGGGGGGACATCGACTGCCTACGAGCAGTACTTC.

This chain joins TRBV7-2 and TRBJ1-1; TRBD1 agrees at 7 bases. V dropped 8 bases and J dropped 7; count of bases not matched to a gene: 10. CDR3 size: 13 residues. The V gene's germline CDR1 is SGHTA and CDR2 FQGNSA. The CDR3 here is CASLQGPHSEAFF. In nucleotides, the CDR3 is TGTGCCAGCTTACAGGGGCCTCACAGTGAAGCTTTCTTT. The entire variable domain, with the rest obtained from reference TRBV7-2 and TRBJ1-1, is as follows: GAGVSQSPSNKVTEKGKDVELRCDPISGHTALYWYRQSLGQGLEFLIYFQGNSAPDKSGLPSDRFSAERTGGSVSTLTIQRTQQEDSAVYLCASLQGPHSEAFFGQGTRLTVV.

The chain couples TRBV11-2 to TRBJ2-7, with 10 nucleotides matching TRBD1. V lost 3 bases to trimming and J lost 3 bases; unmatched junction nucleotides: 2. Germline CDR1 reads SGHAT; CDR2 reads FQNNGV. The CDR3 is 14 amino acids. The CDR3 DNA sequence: TGTGCCAGCAGCTTGACAGGGGGCATCTACGAGCAGTACTTC. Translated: CASSLTGGIYEQYF.

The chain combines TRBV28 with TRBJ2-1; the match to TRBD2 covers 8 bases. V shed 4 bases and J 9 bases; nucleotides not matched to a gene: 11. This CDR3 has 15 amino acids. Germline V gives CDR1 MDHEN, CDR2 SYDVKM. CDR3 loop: CASSSVSSGYSEQFF. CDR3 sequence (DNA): TGTGCCAGCAGTTCCGTCTCTAGCGGGTATTCTGAGCAGTTCTTC.

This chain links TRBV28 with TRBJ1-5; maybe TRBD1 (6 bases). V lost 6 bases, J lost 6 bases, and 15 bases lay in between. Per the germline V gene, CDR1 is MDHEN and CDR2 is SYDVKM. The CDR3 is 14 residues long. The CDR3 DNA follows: TGTGCCAGCAGCAGCCCACAGGGCGGTCAGCCCCAGCATTTT. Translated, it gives CASSSPQGGQPQHF.

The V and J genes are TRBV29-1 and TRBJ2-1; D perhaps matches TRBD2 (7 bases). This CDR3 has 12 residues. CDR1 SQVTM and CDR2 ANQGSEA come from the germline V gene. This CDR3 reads CSIKGGGNEQFF. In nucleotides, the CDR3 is TGCAGTATCAAAGGGGGGGGGAATGAGCAGTTCTTC.

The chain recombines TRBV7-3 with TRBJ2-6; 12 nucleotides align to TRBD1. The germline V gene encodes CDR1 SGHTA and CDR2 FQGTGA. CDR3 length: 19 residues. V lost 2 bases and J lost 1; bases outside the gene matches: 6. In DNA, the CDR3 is TGTGCCAGCAGCTTACGGGGACAGGGGGCGATATCTGGGGCCAACGTCCTGACTTTC. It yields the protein CASSLRGQGAISGANVLTF.

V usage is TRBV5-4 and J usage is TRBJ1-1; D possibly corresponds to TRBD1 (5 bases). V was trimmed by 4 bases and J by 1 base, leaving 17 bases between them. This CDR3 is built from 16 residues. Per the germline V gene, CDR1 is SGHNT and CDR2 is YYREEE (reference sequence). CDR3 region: CASSALFDSQNTEAFF. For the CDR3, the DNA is TGTGCCAGCAGCGCACTCTTCGACAGCCAGAACACTGAAGCTTTCTTT.

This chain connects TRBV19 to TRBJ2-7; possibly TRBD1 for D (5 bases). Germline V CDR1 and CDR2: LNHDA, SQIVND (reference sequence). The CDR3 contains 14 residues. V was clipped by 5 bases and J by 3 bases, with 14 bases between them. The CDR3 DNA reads TGTGCCAGTAGTTCTGGACAAGGAGTCTACGAGCAGTACTTC. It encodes CASSSGQGVYEQYF.

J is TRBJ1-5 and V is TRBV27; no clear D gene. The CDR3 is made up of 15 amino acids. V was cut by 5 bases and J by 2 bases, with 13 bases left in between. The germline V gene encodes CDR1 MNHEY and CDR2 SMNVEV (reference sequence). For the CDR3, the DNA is TGTGCCAGCAGTGAGAGCGGTGGGGGCAATCAGCCCCAGCATTTT. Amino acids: CASSESGGGNQPQHF.

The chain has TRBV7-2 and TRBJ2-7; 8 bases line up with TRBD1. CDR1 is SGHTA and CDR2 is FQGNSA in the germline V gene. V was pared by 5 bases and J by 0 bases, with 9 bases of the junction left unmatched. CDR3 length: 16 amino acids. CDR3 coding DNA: TGTGCCAGCAGCCCGTCCGGGACAGGAGTCTCCTACGAGCAGTACTTC. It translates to CASSPSGTGVSYEQYF.

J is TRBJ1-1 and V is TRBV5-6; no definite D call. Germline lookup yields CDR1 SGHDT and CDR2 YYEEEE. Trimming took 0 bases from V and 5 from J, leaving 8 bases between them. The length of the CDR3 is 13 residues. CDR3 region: CASSLAFTTEAFF. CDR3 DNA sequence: TGTGCCAGCAGCTTGGCCTTTACTACTGAAGCTTTCTTT. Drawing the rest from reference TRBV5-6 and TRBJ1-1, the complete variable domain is DAGVTQSPTHLIKTRGQQVTLRCSPKSGHDTVSWYQQALGQGPQFIFQYYEEEERQRGNFPDRFSGHQFPNYSSELNVNALLLGDSALYLCASSLAFTTEAFFGQGTRLTVV.